Sample share makes the clone carrying this TCR beta chain medium-sized. The antigen is not known. This record belongs to a study of cytotoxic CD8 clonotypes in ibrutinib-treated CLL. Background on the study: Response was recorded as partial in approximately 25 patients and complete in 2; at median roughly 62 months, approximately 15 remained remitted and some 12 had progressed.

Points from the study as a whole: Clonality was elevated at ibrutinib response and had returned toward baseline at progression.

Target depth was 1 in 200,000 to 1 in 1 million T cells, about 10x per clonotype. Sequencing was performed with immunoSEQ multiplex PCR; in TCRdb, only in-frame clones are kept and a portion is missing. The sample contains about 80,000 clones, 79% of which appear only once. This clonotype was sampled from a human donor with chronic lymphocytic leukemia. The material was PBMCs, obtained after 12 months of ibrutinib treatment.

CDR3 sequence: CASSDPVKNIQYF. CDR3 nucleotides: TGCGCCAGCAGTGATCCCGTCAAAAACATTCAGTACTTC. The chain is built from TRBV10-2 and TRBJ2-4, with unresolved D. V lost 3 bases, J lost 3 bases, and 6 bases lay in between. The CDR3 spans 13 residues. CDR1 is WSHSY and CDR2 is SAAADI in the germline V gene.